Shown below are 8 T cell receptor beta chains from a single sample sequenced in a study of T cells in women clearing cervical HPV infection. The assay was immunoSEQ multiplex PCR, and TCRdb's table has in-frame clones only and misses some. The sample's table shows 45,000 to 55,000 clones. Material for sequencing was blood buffy coat. Receptors originate from a woman aged 18 to 75 with a cervical HPV16 infection that either progressed to CIN3+ or cleared (not recorded which).

The CDR3 bases that were read are TGTGCCATCAGTGAGTCCCCTTCCGGGGGAAATGAG. The encoded protein is CAISESPSGGNE. The CDR3 in its entirety is CAISESPSGGNEQFF. The chain employs TRBV10-3 and TRBJ2-1, with D tentatively TRBD2 (6 bases). The read terminates 3 residues before the CDR3 end, so the remaining end is supplied by the germline J gene. Germline V gene lookup returns CDR1 ENHRY and CDR2 SYGVKD. V dropped 0 bases and J dropped 7 bases, with 13 bases sitting between them. This CDR3 is built from 15 residues.

About this clone: The CDR3 end is not reached by the read, which stops 3 residues before it; the germline J gene fills it in. The gene calls are TRBV20-1 and TRBJ2-1; 13 bases map to TRBD2. The CDR3 has 15 residues. V lost 1 base to trimming and J lost 8 bases; unmatched junction nucleotides: 5. Germline V gene data show CDR1 as DFQATT and CDR2 as SNEGSKA (reference sequence). The CDR3 loop reads CSARGGTSGVDEQFF. The sequenced part of the CDR3 DNA is TGCAGTGCTAGAGGCGGGACTAGCGGGGTCGATGAG.

Turning to this clone: The CDR3 goes on 3 residues after the read ends, and that part is filled in from the germline J gene. The J gene is TRBJ1-1, the V gene TRBV18; maybe TRBD1 (5 bases). The CDR3 extends over 15 amino acids. Trimming took off 4 bases at V and 0 bases at J, with 12 bases between the two ends. Germline V gives CDR1 KGHSH, CDR2 LQKENI. CDR3 sequence reads: CASSQEGLMNTEAFF. The CDR3 DNA, read in part, is TGTGCCAGCTCACAGGAGGGGCTTATGAACACTGAA.

To note about this clone: The CDR3 end falls 3 residues outside the read, so it is completed with the germline J gene. The V call is TRBV20-1, the J call TRBJ2-3; 14 bases are shared with TRBD2. Germline V CDR1 and CDR2: DFQATT, SNEGSKA (reference sequence). CDR3 length: 15 residues. V lost 1 base, J lost 8 bases, and 5 bases stayed unmatched. CDR3 DNA, as far as it was read: TGCAGTGCTAGAGCCCTGACTAGCGGGAGGGGTACG. Translation gives CSARALTSGRGT. The CDR3 reads in full as CSARALTSGRGTQYF.

Points on this clone: The CDR3 end falls 3 residues outside the read, so it is completed with the germline J gene. V gene TRBV29-1 combines with J gene TRBJ2-1; 11 bases match TRBD1. V was clipped by 7 bases and J by 7 bases; unmatched bases: 6. CDR1 is SQVTM, CDR2 ANQGSEA, per germline. CDR3 size: 13 residues. The chain's CDR3 is CSGLGQGANEQFF. The part of the CDR3 DNA that was read is TGCAGCGGTCTAGGACAGGGGGCGAATGAG.

A remark on this clone: The read gets to within 3 residues of the CDR3 end, and the germline J gene fills in the rest. V gene TRBV19 combines with J gene TRBJ2-1; 10 bases are a match to TRBD2. From germline, CDR1 is LNHDA and CDR2 SQIVND (reference sequence). Germline trimming cut 7 bases from V and 7 bases from J; bases unmatched to any gene: 10. CDR3 size: 15 residues. CDR3 loop: CASTPLAGVSNEQFF. The covered CDR3 bases are TGTGCCAGTACCCCCCTAGCGGGAGTATCTAATGAG.

Note on this clone: The read ends 3 residues early relative to the CDR3; the germline J gene fills the gap. The chain is built from TRBV20-1 and TRBJ2-1, with D perhaps TRBD2 (5 bases). Between the trimmed V and J ends, which lost 8 bases and 6 bases, there was a span of 17 bases. CDR1 and CDR2 from the germline V gene are DFQATT and SNEGSKA (reference sequence). The CDR3 is made up of 13 amino acids. CDR3: CSRAVGQLNEQFF. The covered CDR3 bases are TGCAGTAGAGCGGTGGGCCAACTCAATGAG.

In regard to this clone: The read finishes 3 residues shy of the CDR3 end, and the germline J gene is used to complete it. This CDR3 is also generated by other DNA sequences in the sample. This chain joins TRBV5-1 and TRBJ2-1; 9 bases are shared with TRBD2. With V trimmed by 0 bases and J by 0 bases, 7 bases remained unmatched. This CDR3 is built from 18 residues. Germline CDR1 is SGHRS and CDR2 is YFSETQ. The CDR3 reads CASSLAPLAGLSYNEQFF. The sequenced CDR3 bases are TGCGCCAGCAGCTTGGCCCCACTAGCGGGTCTCTCCTACAATGAG.